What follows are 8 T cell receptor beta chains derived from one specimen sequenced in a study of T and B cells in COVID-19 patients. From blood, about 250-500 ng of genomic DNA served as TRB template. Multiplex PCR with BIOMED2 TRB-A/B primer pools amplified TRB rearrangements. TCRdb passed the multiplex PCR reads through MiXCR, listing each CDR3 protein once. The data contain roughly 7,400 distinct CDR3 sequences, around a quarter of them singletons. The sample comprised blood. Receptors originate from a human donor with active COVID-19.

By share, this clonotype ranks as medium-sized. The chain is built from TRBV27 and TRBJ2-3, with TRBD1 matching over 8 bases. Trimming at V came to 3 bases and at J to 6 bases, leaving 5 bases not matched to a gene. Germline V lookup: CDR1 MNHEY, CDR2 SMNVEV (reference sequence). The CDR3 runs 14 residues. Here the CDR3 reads CASSLNRGFDTQYF. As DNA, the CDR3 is TGTGCCAGCAGTTTGAACAGGGGGTTCGATACGCAGTATTTT.

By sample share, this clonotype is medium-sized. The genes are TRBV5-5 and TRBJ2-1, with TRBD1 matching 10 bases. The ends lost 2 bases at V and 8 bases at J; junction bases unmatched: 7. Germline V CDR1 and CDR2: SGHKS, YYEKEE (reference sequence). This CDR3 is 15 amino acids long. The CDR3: CASSFGTGELDEQFF. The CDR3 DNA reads TGTGCCAGCAGCTTCGGGACAGGGGAACTGGATGAGCAGTTCTTC. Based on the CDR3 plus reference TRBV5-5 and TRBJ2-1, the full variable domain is DAGVTQSPTHLIKTRGQQVTLRCSPISGHKSVSWYQQVLGQGPQFIFQYYEKEERGRGNFPDRFSARQFPNYSSELNVNALLLGDSALYLCASSFGTGELDEQFFGPGTRLTVL.

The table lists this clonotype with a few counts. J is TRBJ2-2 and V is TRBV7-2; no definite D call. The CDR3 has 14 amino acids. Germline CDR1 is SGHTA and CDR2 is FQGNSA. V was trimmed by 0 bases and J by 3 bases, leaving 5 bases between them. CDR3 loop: CASSLAPDTGELFF. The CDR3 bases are TGTGCCAGCAGCTTAGCCCCGGACACCGGGGAGCTGTTTTTT.

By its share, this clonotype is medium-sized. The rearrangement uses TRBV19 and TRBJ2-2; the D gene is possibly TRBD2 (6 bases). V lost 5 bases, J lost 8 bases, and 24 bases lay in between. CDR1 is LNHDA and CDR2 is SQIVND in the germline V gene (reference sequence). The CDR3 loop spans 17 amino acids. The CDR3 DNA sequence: TGTGCCAGTAGTTCCAGCGCGGGGAGGACCCCAGGGGGGGAGCTGTTTTTT. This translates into CASSSSAGRTPGGELFF.

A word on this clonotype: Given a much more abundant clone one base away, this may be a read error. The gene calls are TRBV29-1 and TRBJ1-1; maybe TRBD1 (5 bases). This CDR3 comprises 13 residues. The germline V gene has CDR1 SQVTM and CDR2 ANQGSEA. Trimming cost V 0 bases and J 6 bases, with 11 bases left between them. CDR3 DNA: TGCAGCGTTGAAGATTATGACAGCCCTGAAGCTTTCTTT. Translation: CSVEDYDSPEAFF.

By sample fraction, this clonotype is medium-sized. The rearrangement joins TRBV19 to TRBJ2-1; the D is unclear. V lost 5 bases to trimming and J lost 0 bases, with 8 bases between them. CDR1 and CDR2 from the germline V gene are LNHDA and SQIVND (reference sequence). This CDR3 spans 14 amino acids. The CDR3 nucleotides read TGTGCCAGTAGTCGGGTCTTCTCCTACAATGAGCAGTTCTTC. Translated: CASSRVFSYNEQFF. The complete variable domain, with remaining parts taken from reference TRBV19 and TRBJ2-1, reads DGGITQSPKYLFRKEGQNVTLSCEQNLNHDAMYWYRQDPGQGLRLIYYSQIVNDFQKGDIAEGYSVSREKKESFPLTVTSAQKNPTAFYLCASSRVFSYNEQFFGPGTRLTVL.

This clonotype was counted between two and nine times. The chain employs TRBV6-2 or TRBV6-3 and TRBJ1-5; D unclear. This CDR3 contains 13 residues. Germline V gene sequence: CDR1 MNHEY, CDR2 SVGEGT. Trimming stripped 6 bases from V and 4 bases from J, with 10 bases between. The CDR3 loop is CASSLMGNQPQHF. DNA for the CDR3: TGTGCCAGCAGCCTCATGGGGAATCAGCCCCAGCATTTT.

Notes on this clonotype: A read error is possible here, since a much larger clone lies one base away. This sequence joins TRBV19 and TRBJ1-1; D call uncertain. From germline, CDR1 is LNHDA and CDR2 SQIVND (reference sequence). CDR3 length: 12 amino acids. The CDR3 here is CAGSHAAGGAFF. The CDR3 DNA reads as TGTGCCGGTAGTCACGCGGCCGGAGGAGCTTTCTTT.